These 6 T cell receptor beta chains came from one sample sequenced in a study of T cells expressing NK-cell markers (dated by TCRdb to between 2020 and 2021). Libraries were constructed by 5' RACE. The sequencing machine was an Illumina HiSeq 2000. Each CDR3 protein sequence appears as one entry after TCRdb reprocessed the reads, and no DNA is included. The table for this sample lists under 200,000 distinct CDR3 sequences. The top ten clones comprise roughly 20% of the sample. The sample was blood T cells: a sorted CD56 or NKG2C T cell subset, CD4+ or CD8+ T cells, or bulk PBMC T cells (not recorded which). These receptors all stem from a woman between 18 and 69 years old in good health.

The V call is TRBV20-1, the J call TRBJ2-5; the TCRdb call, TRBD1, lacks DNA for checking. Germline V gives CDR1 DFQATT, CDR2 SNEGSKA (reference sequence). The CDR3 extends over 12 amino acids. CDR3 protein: CSASHGKETQYF.

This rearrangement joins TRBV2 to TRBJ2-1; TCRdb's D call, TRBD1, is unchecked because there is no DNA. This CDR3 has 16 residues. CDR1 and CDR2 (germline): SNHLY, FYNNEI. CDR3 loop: CASSEASGFTYNEQFF.

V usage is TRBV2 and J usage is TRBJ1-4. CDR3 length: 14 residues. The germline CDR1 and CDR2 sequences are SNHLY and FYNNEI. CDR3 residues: CASRPTFTNEKLFF.

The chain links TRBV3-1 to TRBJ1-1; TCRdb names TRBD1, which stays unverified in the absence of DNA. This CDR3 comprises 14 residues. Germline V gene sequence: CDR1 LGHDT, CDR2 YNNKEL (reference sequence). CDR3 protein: CASSQEGRGRRAFF.

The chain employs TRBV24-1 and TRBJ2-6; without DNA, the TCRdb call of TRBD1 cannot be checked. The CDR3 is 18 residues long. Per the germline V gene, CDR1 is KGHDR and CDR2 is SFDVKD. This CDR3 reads CATSVTGQPDSGANVLTF.

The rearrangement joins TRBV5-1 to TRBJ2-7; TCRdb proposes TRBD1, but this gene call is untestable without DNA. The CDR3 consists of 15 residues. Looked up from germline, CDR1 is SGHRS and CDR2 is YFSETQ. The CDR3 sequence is CASSSVNRGQYEQYF. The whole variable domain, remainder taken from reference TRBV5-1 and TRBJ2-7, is KAGVTQTPRYLIKTRGQQVTLSCSPISGHRSVSWYQQTPGQGLQFLFEYFSETQRNKGNFPGRFSGRQFSNSRSEMNVSTLELGDSALYLCASSSVNRGQYEQYFGPGTRLTVT.